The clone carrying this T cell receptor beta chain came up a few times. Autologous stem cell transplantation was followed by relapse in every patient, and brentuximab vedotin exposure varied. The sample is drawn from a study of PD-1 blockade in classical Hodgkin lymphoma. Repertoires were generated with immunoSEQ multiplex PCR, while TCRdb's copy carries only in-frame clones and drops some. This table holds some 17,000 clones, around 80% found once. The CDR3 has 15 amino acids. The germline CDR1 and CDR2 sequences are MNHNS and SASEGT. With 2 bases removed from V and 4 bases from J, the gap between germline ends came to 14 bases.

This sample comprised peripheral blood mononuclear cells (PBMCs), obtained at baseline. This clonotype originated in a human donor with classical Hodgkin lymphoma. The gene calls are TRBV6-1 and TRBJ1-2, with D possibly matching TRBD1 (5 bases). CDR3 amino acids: CASSEWGVYGYGYTF. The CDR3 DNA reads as TGTGCCAGCAGTGAATGGGGGGTGTACGGCTATGGCTACACCTTC.